The clone carrying this TCR beta chain was detected a few times. The sample belongs to a study of T cell clones after liver transplantation. Study as a whole: Tolerant meant at least one year fully off immunosuppression without liver enzymes above twice normal. Timepoints were pre-transplant, pre-withdrawal, and after withdrawal was completed or failed.

Produced via immunoSEQ multiplex PCR; TCRdb's table is partial and in-frame only. The sample records 50,000 to 60,000 clones, 70% being singletons. The clonotype comes from a human patient who received a liver transplant. Some T cells may have come from the graft donor. The specimen was CD4+ T cells from blood, collected at the roughly 16-month timepoint.

The CDR3 sequence: CASRRAGTGNGYTF. The CDR3 DNA sequence: TGTGCCAGTAGACGGGCGGGGACAGGGAATGGCTACACCTTC. This chain joins TRBV19 and TRBJ1-2; 9 bases align to TRBD1. The CDR3 covers 14 residues. After removal of 6 bases from V and 6 bases from J, the junction contained 8 bases not matched to a gene. Looked up from germline, CDR1 is LNHDA and CDR2 is SQIVND (reference sequence).